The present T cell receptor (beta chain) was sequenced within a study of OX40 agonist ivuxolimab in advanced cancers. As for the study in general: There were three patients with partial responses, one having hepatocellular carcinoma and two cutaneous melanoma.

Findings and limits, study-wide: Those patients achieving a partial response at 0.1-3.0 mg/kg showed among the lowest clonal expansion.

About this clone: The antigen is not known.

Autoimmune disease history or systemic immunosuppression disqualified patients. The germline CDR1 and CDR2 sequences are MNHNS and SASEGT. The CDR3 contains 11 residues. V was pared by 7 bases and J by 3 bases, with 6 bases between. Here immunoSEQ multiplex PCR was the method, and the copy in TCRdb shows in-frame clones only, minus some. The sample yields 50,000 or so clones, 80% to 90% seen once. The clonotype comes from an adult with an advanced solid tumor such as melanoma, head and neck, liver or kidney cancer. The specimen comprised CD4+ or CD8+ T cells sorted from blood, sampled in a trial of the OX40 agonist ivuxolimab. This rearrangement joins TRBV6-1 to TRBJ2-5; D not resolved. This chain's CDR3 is CASMAEETQYF. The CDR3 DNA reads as TGTGCCAGCATGGCGGAAGAGACCCAGTACTTC.